This paragraph reports one T cell receptor beta chain. A junction boundary mismatches the germline segment, possibly from a read error. This CDR3 is built from 14 residues. CDR1 and CDR2 (germline): ENHRY, SYGVKD. The data belong to a study of blood T cells in healthy people across ages. Sample-barcoded 5' priming and a J-beta primer mix drove a second PCR of roughly 6 to 12 cycles. Unique molecular identifiers of 12 random nucleotides labeled each cDNA. TCRdb independently ran MiXCR on the 5' RACE reads; one entry per CDR3 protein. The sample has some 900,000 distinct CDR3 sequences, about 44% seen once; the top ten hold about an eighth. In terms of origin and age, donors were healthy Caucasian individuals from Russia aged roughly 6 to 95. Total RNA extraction produced at least 5 micrograms (per sample) for the study.

The V and J genes are TRBV10-3 and TRBJ1-5; no reliable D call. This clonotype was sampled from a man aged 25-45 years in good health. The specimen was blood. The CDR3 DNA reads as TGTACCATCAGTGAAGGAAATAGCAATCAGCCCCAGCATTTT. Amino acids: CTISEGNSNQPQHF.